These T cell receptor beta chains were read from a single sample in a study of blood T cell repertoires in COVID-19. TCRdb's copy holds only in-frame clones and misses some; the assay was immunoSEQ multiplex PCR. The repertoire includes over 55,000 clones, 82% of them detected once, and approximately 13% sits in the top ten. The sequencing sample was made of peripheral blood. These receptors originate from a woman of 80 years or more with acute or convalescent COVID-19. The conserved cysteine and the conserved F or W are not part of the CDR3 here.

CDR3 length	V gene	J gene	CDR3 protein
12	TRBV29-1	TRBJ1-1	SVKTGEGDTEAF
14	TRBV21-1	TRBJ2-2	ASSKVFGGWDRELF
13	TRBV4-2	TRBJ2-1	ASSQDGRAGNEQF
15	TRBV9	TRBJ2-2	ASSVVQAIQNTGELF
14	TRBV5-1	TRBJ1-4	ASTPGQGITNEKLF
10	TRBV12-3/TRBV12-4	TRBJ2-1	ASTMRVDEQF
11	TRBV12-3/TRBV12-4	TRBJ2-5	ASSRTGGETQY
12	TRBV28	TRBJ2-7	ASRGTGTGYEQY
16	TRBV9	TRBJ2-3	ASSVGAAGATSTDTQY
14	TRBV13	TRBJ2-1	ASSSTGLSAGHEQF
13	TRBV6-1	TRBJ2-7	ASSETGVGFYEQY
12	TRBV11-1	TRBJ2-7	ASRVTPSSYEQY
13	TRBV20-1	TRBJ2-3	SASLLAGATDTQY
11	TRBV24-1	TRBJ1-2	ATSDQGAYGYT
12	TRBV24-1	TRBJ2-7	ATSRDRTSYEQY
13	TRBV7-6	TRBJ2-7	ASSSGLAESYEQY
14	TRBV28	TRBJ1-4	ASSTDRGTTNEKLF
14	TRBV7-9	TRBJ1-4	ASSLGTGGGHEKLF
11	TRBV28	TRBJ1-2	ASSSTVLNGYT
16	TRBV28	TRBJ2-2	ASSLWSGGGRYTGELF
13	TRBV7-7	TRBJ2-2	ASSFSGANTGELF
12	TRBV5-1	TRBJ1-6	ASSLQGRNSPLH
11	TRBV12-3/TRBV12-4	TRBJ2-1	ASTSGLYNEQF
13	TRBV4-1	TRBJ2-7	ASSPGTGGPYEQY
10	TRBV27	TRBJ2-7	ASSFTRREQY
12	TRBV27	TRBJ1-2	ASSLSSANYGYT
13	TRBV9	TRBJ2-3	ASSVDTGGTDTQY
14	TRBV27	TRBJ2-1	ASSLSTSGRKNEQF
12	TRBV7-8	TRBJ1-1	ASSLGTANTEAF
14	TRBV10-3	TRBJ2-1	ASSVSGRDYYNEQF
14	TRBV19	TRBJ1-5	ASSIDAGSRDQPQH
10	TRBV6-5	TRBJ1-1	ASSLPGQKAF
14	TRBV27	TRBJ2-3	ASSPRDRGSTDTQY
13	TRBV30	TRBJ2-3	AWKRLSGGADTQY
16	TRBV9	TRBJ2-6	ASSTLQGAGSGANVLT
12	TRBV11-2	TRBJ2-2	ASSPRAWAGELF
12	TRBV6-1	TRBJ1-5	ASSEAGGRQPQH
15	TRBV5-6	TRBJ1-2	ASSSRLVDSANYGYT
13	TRBV19	TRBJ2-5	ASSAQGRGGETQY
18	TRBV19	TRBJ2-6	ASSAFSGTGLLSGANVLT
12	TRBV5-1	TRBJ2-7	ASSPQGYTYEQY
11	TRBV10-3	TRBJ2-7	AITPGVPYEQY
14	TRBV11-2	TRBJ2-3	ASSRAGQGRTDTQY
13	TRBV15	TRBJ2-5	ATSLASGRVETQY
11	TRBV6-5	TRBJ1-3	ASIDRAYNTIY
14	TRBV5-1	TRBJ1-6	ASSPVMGQGLSPLH
14	TRBV6-5	TRBJ2-1	ASSYWGSGRQVEQF
12	TRBV24-1	TRBJ1-2	ATSDLQGKGGYT
12	TRBV27	TRBJ1-2	ASSPRTANYGYT
9	TRBV7-8	TRBJ1-5	ASSQTGTGD
14	TRBV6-1	TRBJ1-2	ASSEGWTGGGYGYT
9	TRBV12-3/TRBV12-4	TRBJ1-5	ASSLNRGQH
12	TRBV5-1	TRBJ1-2	ASSLGQSNYGYT